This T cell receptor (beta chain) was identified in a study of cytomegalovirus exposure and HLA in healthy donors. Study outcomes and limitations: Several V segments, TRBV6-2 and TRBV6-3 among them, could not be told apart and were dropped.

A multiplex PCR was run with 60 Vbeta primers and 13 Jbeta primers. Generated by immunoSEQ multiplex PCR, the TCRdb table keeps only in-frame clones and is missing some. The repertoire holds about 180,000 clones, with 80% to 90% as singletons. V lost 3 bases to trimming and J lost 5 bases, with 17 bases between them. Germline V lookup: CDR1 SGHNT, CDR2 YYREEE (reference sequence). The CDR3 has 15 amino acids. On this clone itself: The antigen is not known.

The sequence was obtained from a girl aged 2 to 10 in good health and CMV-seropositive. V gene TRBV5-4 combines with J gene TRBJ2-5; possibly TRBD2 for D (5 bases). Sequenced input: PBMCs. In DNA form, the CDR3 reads TGTGCCAGCAGCTCGAAAAGTAGCGAGTGGGAGACCCAGTACTTC. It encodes CASSSKSSEWETQYF.